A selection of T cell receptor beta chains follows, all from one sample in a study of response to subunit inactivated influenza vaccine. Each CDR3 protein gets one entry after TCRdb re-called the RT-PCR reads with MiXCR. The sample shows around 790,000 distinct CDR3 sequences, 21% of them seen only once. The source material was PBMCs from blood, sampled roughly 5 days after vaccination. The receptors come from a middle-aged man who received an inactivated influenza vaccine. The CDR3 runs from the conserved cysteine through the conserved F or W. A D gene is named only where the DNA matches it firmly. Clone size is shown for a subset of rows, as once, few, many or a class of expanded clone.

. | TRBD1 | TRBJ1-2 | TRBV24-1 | CATSEWDRGVYGYTF | TGTGCCACCAGTGAATGGGACAGGGGGGTCTATGGCTACACCTTC
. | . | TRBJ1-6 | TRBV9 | CASSVSGGQLNSPLHF | TGTGCCAGCAGCGTATCGGGGGGCCAGCTGAATTCACCCCTCCACTTT
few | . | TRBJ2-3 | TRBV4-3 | CASSQEWQNTQYF | TGCGCCAGCAGCCAAGAATGGCAAAATACGCAGTATTTT
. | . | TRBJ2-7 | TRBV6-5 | CASSYDIRGTYEQYF | TGTGCCAGCAGTTACGATATTCGGGGTACCTACGAGCAGTACTTC
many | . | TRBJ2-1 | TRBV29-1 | CSAAGDRGDPNEQFF | TGCAGCGCTGCGGGGGACAGAGGGGACCCTAATGAGCAGTTCTTC
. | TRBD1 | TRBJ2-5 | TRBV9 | CASSPRTGAGMETQYF | TGTGCCAGCAGCCCCCGGACAGGGGCGGGGATGGAGACCCAGTACTTC
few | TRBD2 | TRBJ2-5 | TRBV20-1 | CSANIAGVGETQYF | TGCAGTGCCAACATAGCGGGAGTGGGGGAGACCCAGTACTTC
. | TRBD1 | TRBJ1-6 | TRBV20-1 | CSARARDRDNSPLHF | TGCAGTGCTAGAGCCCGGGACAGGGATAATTCACCCCTCCACTTT
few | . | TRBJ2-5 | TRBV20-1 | CSASGQQETQYF | TGCAGTGCTAGTGGACAGCAAGAGACCCAGTACTTC
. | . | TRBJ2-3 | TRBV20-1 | CSAYPILPKSSLISTDTQYF | TGCAGTGCATACCCCATTCTGCCTAAGTCCTCTCTTATTAGCACAGATACGCAGTATTTT
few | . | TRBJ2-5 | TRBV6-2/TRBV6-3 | CASSYRRGGSQETQYF | TGTGCCAGCAGTTACCGGAGGGGGGGGTCCCAAGAGACCCAGTACTTC
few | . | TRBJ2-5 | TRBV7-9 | CASEDLCRVPREETQYF | TGTGCCAGCGAGGACCTTTGTCGGGTCCCACGGGAAGAGACCCAGTACTTC
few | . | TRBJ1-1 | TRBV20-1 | CSGRMSRYTEAFF | TGCAGTGGTCGGATGAGTAGGTACACTGAAGCTTTCTTT
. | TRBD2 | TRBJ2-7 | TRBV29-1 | CSVSGIAYEQYF | TGCAGCGTCAGCGGGATCGCCTACGAGCAGTACTTC
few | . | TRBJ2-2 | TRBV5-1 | CASSPLSTDTGELFF | TGCGCCAGCAGCCCCCTTTCTACAGACACCGGGGAGCTGTTTTTT
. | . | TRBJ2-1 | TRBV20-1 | CSARPASNNEQFF | TGCAGTGCTAGGCCCGCTAGTAACAATGAGCAGTTCTTC
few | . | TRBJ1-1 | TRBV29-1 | CSVVAENTEAFF | TGCAGCGTTGTAGCGGAAAACACTGAAGCTTTCTTT
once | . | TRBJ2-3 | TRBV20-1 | CSARDSRVSTDTQYF | TGCAGTGCTAGAGATAGCAGGGTCAGCACAGATACGCAGTATTTT
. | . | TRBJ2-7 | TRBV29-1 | CSVEDRAYSGHSEQYF | TGCAGCGTTGAAGATCGGGCTTACTCAGGACACAGCGAGCAGTACTTC
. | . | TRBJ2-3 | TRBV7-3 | CASSLRPGTYTDTQYF | TGTGCCAGCAGCTTACGGCCGGGTACTTACACAGATACGCAGTATTTT
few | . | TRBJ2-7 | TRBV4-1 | CASSQDWGRPPLF | TGCGCCAGCAGCCAAGATTGGGGTAGGCCTCCGCTTTTC
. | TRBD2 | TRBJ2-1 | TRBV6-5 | CASSWGLSGLNEQFF | TGTGCCAGCAGTTGGGGACTATCGGGATTGAATGAGCAGTTCTTC
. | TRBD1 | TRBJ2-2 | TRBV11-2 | CASSLVGTGETNTGELFF | TGTGCCAGCAGCTTAGTAGGGACAGGCGAAACGAACACCGGGGAGCTGTTTTTT
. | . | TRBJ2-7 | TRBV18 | CASSPPPGTYEQYF | TGTGCCAGCTCACCACCCCCCGGGACCTACGAGCAGTACTTC